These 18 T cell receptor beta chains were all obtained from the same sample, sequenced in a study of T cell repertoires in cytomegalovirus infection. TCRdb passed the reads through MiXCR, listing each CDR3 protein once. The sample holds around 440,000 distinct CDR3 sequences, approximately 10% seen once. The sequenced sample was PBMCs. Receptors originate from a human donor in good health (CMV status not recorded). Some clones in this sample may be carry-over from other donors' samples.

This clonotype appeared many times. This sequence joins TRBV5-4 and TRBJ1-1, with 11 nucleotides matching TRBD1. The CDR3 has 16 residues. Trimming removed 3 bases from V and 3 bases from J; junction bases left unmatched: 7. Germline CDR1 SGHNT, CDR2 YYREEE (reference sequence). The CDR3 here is CASSSAGTGGYTEAFF. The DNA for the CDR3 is TGTGCCAGCAGCTCGGCCGGGACAGGGGGGTACACTGAAGCTTTCTTT. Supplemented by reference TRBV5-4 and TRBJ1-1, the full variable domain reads ETGVTQSPTHLIKTRGQQVTLRCSSQSGHNTVSWYQQALGQGPQFIFQYYREEENGRGNFPPRFSGLQFPNYSSELNVNALELDDSALYLCASSSAGTGGYTEAFFGQGTRLTVV.

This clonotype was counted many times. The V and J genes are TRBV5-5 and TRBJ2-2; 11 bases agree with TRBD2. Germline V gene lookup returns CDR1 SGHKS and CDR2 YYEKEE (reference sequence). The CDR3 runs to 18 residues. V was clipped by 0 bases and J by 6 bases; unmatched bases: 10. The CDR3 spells CASSLEGLAAMPAGELFF. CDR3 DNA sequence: TGTGCCAGCAGCTTGGAGGGACTAGCGGCGATGCCTGCCGGGGAGCTGTTTTTT.

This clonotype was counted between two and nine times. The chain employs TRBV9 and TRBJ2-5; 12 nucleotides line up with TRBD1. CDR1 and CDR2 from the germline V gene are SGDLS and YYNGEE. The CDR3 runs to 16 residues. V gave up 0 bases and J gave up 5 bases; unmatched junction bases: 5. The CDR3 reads CASSVVGDRGQETQYF. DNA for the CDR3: TGTGCCAGCAGCGTAGTGGGGGACAGGGGGCAGGAGACCCAGTACTTC. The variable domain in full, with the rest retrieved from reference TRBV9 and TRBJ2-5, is DSGVTQTPKHLITATGQRVTLRCSPRSGDLSVYWYQQSLDQGLQFLIQYYNGEERAKGNILERFSAQQFPDLHSELNLSSLELGDSALYFCASSVVGDRGQETQYFGPGTRLLVL.

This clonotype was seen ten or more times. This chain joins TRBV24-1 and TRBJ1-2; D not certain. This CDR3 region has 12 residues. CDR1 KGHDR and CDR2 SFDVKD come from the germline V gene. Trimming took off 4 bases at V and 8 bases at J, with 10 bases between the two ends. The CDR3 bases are TGTGCCACCAGTGACCTCCTTCTGGGCTACACCTTC. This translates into CATSDLLLGYTF.

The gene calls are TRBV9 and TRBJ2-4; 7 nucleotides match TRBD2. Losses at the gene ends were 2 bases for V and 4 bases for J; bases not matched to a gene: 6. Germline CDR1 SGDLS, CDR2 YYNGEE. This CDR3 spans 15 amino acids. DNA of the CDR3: TGTGCCAGCAGCGTGACGGCGGGGGAAAAAAACATTCAGTACTTC. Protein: CASSVTAGEKNIQYF. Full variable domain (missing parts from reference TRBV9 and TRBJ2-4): DSGVTQTPKHLITATGQRVTLRCSPRSGDLSVYWYQQSLDQGLQFLIQYYNGEERAKGNILERFSAQQFPDLHSELNLSSLELGDSALYFCASSVTAGEKNIQYFGAGTRLSVL.

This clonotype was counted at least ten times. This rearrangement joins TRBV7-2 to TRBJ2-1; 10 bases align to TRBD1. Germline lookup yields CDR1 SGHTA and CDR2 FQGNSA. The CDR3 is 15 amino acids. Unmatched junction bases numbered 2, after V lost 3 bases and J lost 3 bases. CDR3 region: CASSLDRGGYNEQFF. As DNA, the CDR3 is TGTGCCAGCAGCTTGGACAGGGGGGGCTACAATGAGCAGTTCTTC.

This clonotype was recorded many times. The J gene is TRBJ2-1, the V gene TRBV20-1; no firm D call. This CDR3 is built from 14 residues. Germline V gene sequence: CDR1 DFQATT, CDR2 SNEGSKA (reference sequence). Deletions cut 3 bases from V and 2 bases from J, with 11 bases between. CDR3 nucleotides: TGCAGTGCTAGGGAAGGGAATCCCTACAATGAGCAGTTCTTC. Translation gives CSAREGNPYNEQFF.

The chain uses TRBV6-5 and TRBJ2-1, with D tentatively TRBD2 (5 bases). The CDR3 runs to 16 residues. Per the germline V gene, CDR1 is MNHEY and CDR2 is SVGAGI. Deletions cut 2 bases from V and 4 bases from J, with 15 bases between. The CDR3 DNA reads TGTGCCAGCAGTTACGGGTCGGCTAGCCGTTACAATGAGCAGTTCTTC. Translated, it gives CASSYGSASRYNEQFF.

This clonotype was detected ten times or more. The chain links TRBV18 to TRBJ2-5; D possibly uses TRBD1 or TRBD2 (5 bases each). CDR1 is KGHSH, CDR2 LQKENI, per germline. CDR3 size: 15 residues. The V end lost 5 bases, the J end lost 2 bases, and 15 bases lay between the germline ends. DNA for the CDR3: TGTGCCAGCTCAGAGCCGGGACGCCCTCAAGAGACCCAGTACTTC. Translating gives CASSEPGRPQETQYF.

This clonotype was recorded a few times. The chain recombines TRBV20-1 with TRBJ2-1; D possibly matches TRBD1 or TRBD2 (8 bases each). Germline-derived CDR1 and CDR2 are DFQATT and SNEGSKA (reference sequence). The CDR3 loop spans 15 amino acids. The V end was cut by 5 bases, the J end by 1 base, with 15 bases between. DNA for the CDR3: TGCAGTGCTTCAGGGGGCGGGAGGTCCTACAATGAGCAGTTCTTC. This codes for CSASGGGRSYNEQFF.

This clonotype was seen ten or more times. DNA for the CDR3: TGTGCCAGCAGCTTTAGGGGATCAGGGCATGAGCAGTTCTTC. Amino acid sequence: CASSFRGSGHEQFF. The chain recombines TRBV7-9 with TRBJ2-1; possible D gene TRBD1, 5 bases. The CDR3 runs 14 residues. In germline, CDR1 is SEHNR, CDR2 FQNEAQ (reference sequence). V was trimmed by 3 bases and J by 8 bases, leaving 14 bases between them.

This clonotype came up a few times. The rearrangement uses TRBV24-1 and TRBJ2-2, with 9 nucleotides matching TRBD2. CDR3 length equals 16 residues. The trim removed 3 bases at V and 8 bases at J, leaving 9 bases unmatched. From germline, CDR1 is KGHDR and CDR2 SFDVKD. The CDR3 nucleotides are TGTGCCACCAGTGATCCCCAGCGGGGGGCCCCGGGGGAGCTGTTTTTT. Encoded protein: CATSDPQRGAPGELFF.

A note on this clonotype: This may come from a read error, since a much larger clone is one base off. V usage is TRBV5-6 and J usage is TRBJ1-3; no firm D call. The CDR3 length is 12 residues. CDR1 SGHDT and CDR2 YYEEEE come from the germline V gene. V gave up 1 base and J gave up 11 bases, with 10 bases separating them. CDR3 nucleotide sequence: TGTGCCAGCAGCTTGAGTGAGGACGCCATATATTTT. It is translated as CASSLSEDAIYF.

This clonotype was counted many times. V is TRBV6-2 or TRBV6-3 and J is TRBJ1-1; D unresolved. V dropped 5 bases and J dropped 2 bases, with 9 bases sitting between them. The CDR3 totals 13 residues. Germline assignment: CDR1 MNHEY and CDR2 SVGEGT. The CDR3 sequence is CASSHRGNTEAFF. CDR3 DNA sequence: TGTGCCAGCAGTCACCGGGGAAACACTGAAGCTTTCTTT.

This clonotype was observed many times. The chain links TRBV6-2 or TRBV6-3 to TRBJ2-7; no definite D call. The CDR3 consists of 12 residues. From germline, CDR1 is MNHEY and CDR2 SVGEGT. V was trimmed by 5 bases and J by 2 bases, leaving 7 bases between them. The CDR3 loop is CASSHDTYEQYF. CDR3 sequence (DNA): TGTGCCAGCAGTCACGATACCTACGAGCAGTACTTC.

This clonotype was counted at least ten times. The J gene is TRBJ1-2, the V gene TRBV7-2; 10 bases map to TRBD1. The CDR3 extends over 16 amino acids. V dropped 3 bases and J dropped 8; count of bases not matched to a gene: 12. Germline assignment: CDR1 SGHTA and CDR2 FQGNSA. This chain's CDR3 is CASSFWGQGLSKGYTF. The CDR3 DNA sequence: TGTGCCAGCAGCTTTTGGGGACAGGGGCTTTCGAAGGGCTACACCTTC.

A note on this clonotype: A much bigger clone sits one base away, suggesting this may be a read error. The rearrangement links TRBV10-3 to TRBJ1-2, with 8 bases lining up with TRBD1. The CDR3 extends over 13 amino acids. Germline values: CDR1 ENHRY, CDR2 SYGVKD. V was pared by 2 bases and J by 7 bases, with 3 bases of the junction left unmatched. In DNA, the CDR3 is TGTGCCATCAGTGAGGACAGGGGCTCTGGCTACACCTTC. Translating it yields CAISEDRGSGYTF.

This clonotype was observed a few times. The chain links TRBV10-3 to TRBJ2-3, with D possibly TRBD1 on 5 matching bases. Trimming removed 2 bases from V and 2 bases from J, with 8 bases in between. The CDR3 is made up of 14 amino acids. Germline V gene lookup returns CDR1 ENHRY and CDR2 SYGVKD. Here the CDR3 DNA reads TGTGCCATCAGTGAGCAGGGTTCCACAGATACGCAGTATTTT. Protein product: CAISEQGSTDTQYF.